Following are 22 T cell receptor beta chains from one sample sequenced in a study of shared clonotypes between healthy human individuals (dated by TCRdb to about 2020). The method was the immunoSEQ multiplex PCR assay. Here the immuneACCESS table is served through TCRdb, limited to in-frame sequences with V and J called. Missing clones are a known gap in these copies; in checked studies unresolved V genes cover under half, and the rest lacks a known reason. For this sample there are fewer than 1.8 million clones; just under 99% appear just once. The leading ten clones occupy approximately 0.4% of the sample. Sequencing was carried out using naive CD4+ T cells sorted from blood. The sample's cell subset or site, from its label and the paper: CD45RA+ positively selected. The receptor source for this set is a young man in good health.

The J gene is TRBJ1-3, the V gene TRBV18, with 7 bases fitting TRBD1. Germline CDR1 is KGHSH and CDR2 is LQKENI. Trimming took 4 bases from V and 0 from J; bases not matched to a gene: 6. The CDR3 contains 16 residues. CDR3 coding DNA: TGTGCCAGCTCACACAGGACAGGCGTCTCTGGAAACACCATATATTTT. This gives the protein CASSHRTGVSGNTIYF.

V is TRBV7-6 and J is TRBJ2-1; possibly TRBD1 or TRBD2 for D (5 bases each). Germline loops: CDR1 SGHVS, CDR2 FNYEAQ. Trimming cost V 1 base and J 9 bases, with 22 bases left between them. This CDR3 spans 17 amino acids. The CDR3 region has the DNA TGTGCCAGCAGCTTAGTACTACGGGGCGAAAGGAGGTTTGAGCAGTTCTTC. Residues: CASSLVLRGERRFEQFF. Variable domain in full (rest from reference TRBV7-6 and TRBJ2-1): GAGVSQSPRYKVTKRGQDVALRCDPISGHVSLYWYRQALGQGPEFLTYFNYEAQQDKSGLPNDRFSAERPEGSISTLTIQRTEQRDSAMYRCASSLVLRGERRFEQFFGPGTRLTVL.

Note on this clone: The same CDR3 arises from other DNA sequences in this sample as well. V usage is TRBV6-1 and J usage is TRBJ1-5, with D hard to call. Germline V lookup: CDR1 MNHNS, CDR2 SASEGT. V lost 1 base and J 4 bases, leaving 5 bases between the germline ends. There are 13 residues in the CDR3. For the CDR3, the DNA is TGTGCCAGCAGTGAAGGCACAAATCAGCCCCAGCATTTT. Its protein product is CASSEGTNQPQHF.

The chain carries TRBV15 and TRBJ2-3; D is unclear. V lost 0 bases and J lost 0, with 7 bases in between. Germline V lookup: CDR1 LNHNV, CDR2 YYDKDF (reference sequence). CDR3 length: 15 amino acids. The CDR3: CATSRDPVSTDTQYF. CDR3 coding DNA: TGTGCCACCAGCAGAGATCCAGTGAGCACAGATACGCAGTATTTT.

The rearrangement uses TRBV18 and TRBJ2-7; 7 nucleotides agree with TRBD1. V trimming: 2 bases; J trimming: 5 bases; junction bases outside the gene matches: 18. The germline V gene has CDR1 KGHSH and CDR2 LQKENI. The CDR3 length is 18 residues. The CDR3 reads CASSPTDTGAMGPDEQYF. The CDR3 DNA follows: TGTGCCAGCTCACCAACCGATACAGGGGCCATGGGGCCCGACGAGCAGTACTTC.

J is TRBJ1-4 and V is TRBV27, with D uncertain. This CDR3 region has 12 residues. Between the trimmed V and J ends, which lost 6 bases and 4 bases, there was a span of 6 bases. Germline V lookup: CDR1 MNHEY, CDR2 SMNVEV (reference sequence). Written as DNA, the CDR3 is TGTGCCAGCAGCCGCGGTAATGAAAAACTGTTTTTT. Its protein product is CASSRGNEKLFF.

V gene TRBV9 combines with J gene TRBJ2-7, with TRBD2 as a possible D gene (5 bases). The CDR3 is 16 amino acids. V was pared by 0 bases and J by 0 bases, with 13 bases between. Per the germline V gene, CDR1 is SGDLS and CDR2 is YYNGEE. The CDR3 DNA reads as TGTGCCAGCAGCGTAGGGCCGGGGATCAACTCCTACGAGCAGTACTTC. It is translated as CASSVGPGINSYEQYF.

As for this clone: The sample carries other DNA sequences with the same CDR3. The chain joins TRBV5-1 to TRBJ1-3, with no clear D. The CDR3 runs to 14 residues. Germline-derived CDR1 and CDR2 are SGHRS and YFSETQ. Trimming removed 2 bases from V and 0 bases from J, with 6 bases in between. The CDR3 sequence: CASSLTSSGNTIYF. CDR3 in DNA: TGCGCCAGCAGCTTAACCAGCTCTGGAAACACCATATATTTT.

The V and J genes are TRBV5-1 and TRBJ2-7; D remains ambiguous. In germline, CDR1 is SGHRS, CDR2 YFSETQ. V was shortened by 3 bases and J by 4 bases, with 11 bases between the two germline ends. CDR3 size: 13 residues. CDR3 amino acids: CASSSLTDYEQYF. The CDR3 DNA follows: TGCGCCAGCAGCTCTTTGACCGATTACGAGCAGTACTTC. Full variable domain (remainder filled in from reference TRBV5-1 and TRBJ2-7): KAGVTQTPRYLIKTRGQQVTLSCSPISGHRSVSWYQQTPGQGLQFLFEYFSETQRNKGNFPGRFSGRQFSNSRSEMNVSTLELGDSALYLCASSSLTDYEQYFGPGTRLTVT.

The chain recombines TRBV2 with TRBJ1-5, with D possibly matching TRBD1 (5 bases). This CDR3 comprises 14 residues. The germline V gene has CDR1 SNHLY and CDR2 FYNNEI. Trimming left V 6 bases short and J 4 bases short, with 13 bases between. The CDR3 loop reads CASRAPTVNQPQHF. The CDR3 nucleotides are TGTGCCAGCAGGGCCCCGACAGTGAATCAGCCCCAGCATTTT.

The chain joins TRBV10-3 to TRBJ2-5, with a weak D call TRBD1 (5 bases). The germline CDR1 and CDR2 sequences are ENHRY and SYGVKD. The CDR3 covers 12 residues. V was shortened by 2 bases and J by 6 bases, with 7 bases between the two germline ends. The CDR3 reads CAISEGAKTQYF. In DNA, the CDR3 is TGTGCCATCAGTGAGGGGGCGAAGACCCAGTACTTC.

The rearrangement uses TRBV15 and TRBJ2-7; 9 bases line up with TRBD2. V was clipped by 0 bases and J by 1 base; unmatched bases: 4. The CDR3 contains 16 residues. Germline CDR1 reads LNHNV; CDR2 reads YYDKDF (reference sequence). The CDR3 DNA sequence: TGTGCCACCAGCAGAGAGACTAGCGGAGATTCCTACGAGCAGTACTTC. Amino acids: CATSRETSGDSYEQYF. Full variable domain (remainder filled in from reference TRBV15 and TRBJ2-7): DAMVIQNPRYQVTQFGKPVTLSCSQTLNHNVMYWYQQKSSQAPKLLFHYYDKDFNNEADTPDNFQSRRPNTSFCFLDIRSPGLGDTAMYLCATSRETSGDSYEQYFGPGTRLTVT.

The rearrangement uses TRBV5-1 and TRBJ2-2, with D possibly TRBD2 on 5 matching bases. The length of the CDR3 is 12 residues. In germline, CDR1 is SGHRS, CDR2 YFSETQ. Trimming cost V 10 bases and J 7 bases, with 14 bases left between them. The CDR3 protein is CASRVWVGELFF. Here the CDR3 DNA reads TGCGCCTCGAGGGTTTGGGTCGGGGAGCTGTTTTTT.

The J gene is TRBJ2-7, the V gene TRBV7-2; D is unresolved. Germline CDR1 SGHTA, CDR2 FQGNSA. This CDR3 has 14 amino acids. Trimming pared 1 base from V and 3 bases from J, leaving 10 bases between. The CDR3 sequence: CASSLVDMGYEQYF. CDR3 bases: TGTGCCAGCAGCTTAGTAGACATGGGCTACGAGCAGTACTTC.

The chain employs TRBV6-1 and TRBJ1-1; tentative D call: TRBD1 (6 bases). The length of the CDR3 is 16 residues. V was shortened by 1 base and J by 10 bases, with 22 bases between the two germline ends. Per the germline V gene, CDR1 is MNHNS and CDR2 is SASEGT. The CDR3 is CASSEVVGGGLGGAFF. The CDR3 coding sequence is TGTGCCAGCAGTGAAGTCGTTGGCGGGGGCCTGGGGGGAGCTTTCTTT.

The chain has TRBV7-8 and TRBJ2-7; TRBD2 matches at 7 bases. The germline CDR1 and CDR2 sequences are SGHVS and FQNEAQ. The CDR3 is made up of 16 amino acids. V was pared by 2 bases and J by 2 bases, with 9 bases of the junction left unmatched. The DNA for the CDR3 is TGTGCCAGCAGCTTAAGGGCTTGGGCGGGAGCCTACGAGCAGTACTTC. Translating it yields CASSLRAWAGAYEQYF. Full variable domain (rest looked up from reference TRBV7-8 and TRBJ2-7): GAGVSQSPRYKVAKRGQDVALRCDPISGHVSLFWYQQALGQGPEFLTYFQNEAQLDKSGLPSDRFFAERPEGSVSTLKIQRTQQEDSAVYLCASSLRAWAGAYEQYFGPGTRLTVT.

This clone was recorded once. The DNA of the CDR3 is TGTGCCAGCAGCTTAGTAATAAGTTCCTACGAGCAGTACTTC. Translation: CASSLVISSYEQYF. The V and J genes are TRBV7-2 and TRBJ2-7, with D hard to call. Trimming cost V 1 base and J 1 base, with 8 bases left between them. CDR3 length equals 14 residues. Germline V gene sequence: CDR1 SGHTA, CDR2 FQGNSA.

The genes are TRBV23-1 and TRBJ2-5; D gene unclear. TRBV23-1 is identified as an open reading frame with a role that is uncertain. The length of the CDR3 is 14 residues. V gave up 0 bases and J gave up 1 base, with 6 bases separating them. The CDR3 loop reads CASSQSSVQETQYF. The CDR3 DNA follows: TGCGCCAGCAGTCAATCCTCGGTCCAAGAGACCCAGTACTTC.

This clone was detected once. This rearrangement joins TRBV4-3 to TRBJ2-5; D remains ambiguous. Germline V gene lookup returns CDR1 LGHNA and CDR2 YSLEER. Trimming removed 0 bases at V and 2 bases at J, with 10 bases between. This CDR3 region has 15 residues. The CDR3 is CASSQDLLRQETQYF. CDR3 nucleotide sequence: TGCGCCAGCAGCCAAGATCTCTTACGACAAGAGACCCAGTACTTC.

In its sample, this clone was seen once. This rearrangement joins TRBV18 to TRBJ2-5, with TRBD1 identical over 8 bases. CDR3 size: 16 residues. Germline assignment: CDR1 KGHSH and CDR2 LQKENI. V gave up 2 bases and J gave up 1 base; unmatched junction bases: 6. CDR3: CASSPGRGPIQETQYF. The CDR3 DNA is TGTGCCAGCTCACCAGGCAGGGGGCCGATCCAAGAGACCCAGTACTTC. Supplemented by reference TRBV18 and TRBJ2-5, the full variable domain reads NAGVMQNPRHLVRRRGQEARLRCSPMKGHSHVYWYRQLPEEGLKFMVYLQKENIIDESGMPKERFSAEFPKEGPSILRIQQVVRGDSAAYFCASSPGRGPIQETQYFGPGTRLLVL.

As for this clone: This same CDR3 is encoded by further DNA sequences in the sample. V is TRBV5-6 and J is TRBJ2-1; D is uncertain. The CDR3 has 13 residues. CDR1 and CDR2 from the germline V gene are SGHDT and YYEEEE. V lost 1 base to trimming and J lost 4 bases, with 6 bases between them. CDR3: CASSLFSYNEQFF. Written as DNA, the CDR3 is TGTGCCAGCAGCTTGTTCTCGTACAATGAGCAGTTCTTC.

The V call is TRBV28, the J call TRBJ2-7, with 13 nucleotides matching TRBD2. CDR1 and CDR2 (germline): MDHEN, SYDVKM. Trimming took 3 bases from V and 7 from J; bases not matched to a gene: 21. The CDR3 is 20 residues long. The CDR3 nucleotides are TGTGCCAGCAGTTTCCATGTGGGACTAGCGGGATTACAGGGGCGTAAGGAGCAGTACTTC. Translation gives CASSFHVGLAGLQGRKEQYF.